The 2 T cell receptor beta chains below were found in one sample sequenced in a study of CD8+ T cells in alopecia areata. Following RNA extraction, reverse transcription yielded cDNA that acted as the sequencing template. Sequencing was performed with immunoSEQ multiplex PCR; in TCRdb, only in-frame clones are kept and a portion is missing. The sample shows 290,000 or so clones, none of them appearing just once. Cells pooled from cutaneous lymph nodes were sorted on CD4, CD8alpha, NKG2D, NKG2ACE and other markers. Sequencing was carried out using CD4+ T cells sorted from a lymph node. All receptors come from a C3H/HeJ mouse with alopecia areata. Strain haplotype (MHC): H2-k.

Regarding this clone: Gene names are mouse gene names. Read sequence stops 4 residues before the CDR3 end, and the germline J gene provides the missing end. V and J are TRBV31 and TRBJ2-2; tentative D call: TRBD2 (6 bases). Trimming cost V 4 bases and J 1 base, with 7 bases left between them. The CDR3 extends over 13 amino acids. Germline values: CDR1 GKSSPN, CDR2 SITVG. The CDR3 bases that were read are TGTGCCTGGACTGGGGTAAACACCGGG. This sequence encodes CAWTGVNTG. Given in full, the CDR3 is CAWTGVNTGQLYF.

This clone was seen a handful of times. The genes are named according to mouse. The read gets to within 4 residues of the CDR3 end, and the germline J gene fills in the rest. The chain combines TRBV5 with TRBJ2-5, with 8 bases fitting TRBD2. The CDR3 covers 17 residues. The ends lost 0 bases at V and 3 bases at J; junction bases unmatched: 8. From germline, CDR1 is LGHNA and CDR2 YNLKQL (reference sequence). The chain's CDR3 is CASSQDVGGARQDTQYF. CDR3 DNA (partial): TGTGCCAGCAGCCAAGATGTCGGGGGGGCGCGGCAAGAC.